This T cell receptor (beta chain) was sequenced during a study of blood T cell repertoires in COVID-19. The protocol was immunoSEQ multiplex PCR, while the TCRdb copy is restricted to in-frame clones and leaves out a portion. Of 110,000 to 150,000 clones in the sample, around four fifths were seen once. Germline CDR1 LGHDT, CDR2 YNNKEL (reference sequence). With V trimmed by 2 bases and J by 6 bases, 6 bases remained unmatched. This CDR3 is built from 15 residues. Sequencing input: PBMCs or T cells enriched from blood (not recorded which). The chain has TRBV3-1 (or the pseudogene TRBV3-2) and TRBJ1-3, with 8 bases matching TRBD1. The TCR originated in a woman aged 40 to 49 who had recovered from COVID-19. The CDR3 bases are TGTGCCAGCAGCCAATGGGACAGGAGGGAAAACACCATATATTTT. Protein product: CASSQWDRRENTIYF.